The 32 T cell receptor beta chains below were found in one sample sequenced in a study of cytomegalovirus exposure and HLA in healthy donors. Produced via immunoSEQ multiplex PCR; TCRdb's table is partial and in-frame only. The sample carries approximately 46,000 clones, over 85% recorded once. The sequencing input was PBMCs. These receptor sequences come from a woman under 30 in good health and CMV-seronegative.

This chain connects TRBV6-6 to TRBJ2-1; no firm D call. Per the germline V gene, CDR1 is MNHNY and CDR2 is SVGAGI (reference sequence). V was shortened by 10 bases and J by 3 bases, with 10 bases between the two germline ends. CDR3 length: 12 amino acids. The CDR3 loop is CATPADYNEQFF. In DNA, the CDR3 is TGTGCCACCCCCGCGGACTACAATGAGCAGTTCTTC.

The DNA for the CDR3 is TGTGCCAGCAGTTCCTGGACAGGGCGTTACACCTTC. Its protein product is CASSSWTGRYTF. The V call is TRBV6-5, the J call TRBJ1-2, with 8 positions matching TRBD1. This CDR3 comprises 12 residues. The V gene end was trimmed by 4 bases and the J gene end by 11 bases; junction bases not matched to a gene: 6. The germline CDR1 and CDR2 sequences are MNHEY and SVGAGI.

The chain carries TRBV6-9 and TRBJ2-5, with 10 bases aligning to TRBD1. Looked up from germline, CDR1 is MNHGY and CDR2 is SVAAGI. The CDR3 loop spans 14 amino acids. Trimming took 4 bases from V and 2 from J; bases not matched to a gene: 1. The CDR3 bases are TGTGCCAGCAGTTCGGACAGGGGGCAAGAGACCCAGTACTTC. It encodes CASSSDRGQETQYF.

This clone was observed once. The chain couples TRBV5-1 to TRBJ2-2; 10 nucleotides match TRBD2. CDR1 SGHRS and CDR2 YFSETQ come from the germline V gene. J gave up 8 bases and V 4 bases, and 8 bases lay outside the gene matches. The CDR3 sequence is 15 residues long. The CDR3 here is CASSLSGRAIGELFF. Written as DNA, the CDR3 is TGCGCCAGCAGCCTGAGCGGGAGGGCCATAGGGGAGCTGTTTTTT.

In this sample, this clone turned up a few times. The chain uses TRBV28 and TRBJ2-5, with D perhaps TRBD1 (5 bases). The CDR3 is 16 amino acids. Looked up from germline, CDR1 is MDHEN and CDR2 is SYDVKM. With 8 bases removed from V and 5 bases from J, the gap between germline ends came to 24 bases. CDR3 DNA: TGTGCCAGCCCCCCCCGCGCAGGGAAGATTGCGGAGACCCAGTACTTC. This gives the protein CASPPRAGKIAETQYF. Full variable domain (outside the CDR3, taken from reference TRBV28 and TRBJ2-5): DVKVTQSSRYLVKRTGEKVFLECVQDMDHENMFWYRQDPGLGLRLIYFSYDVKMKEKGDIPEGYSVSREKKERFSLILESASTNQTSMYLCASPPRAGKIAETQYFGPGTRLLVL.

The CDR3 sequence: CASSLTVASSYEQYF. The CDR3 DNA follows: TGTGCCAGCAGTCTGACAGTGGCGAGCTCCTACGAGCAGTACTTC. This chain joins TRBV6-1 and TRBJ2-7; TRBD1 is a possible D gene (5 bases). V was trimmed by 5 bases and J by 0 bases, leaving 14 bases between them. In germline, CDR1 is MNHNS, CDR2 SASEGT. The CDR3 runs 15 residues.

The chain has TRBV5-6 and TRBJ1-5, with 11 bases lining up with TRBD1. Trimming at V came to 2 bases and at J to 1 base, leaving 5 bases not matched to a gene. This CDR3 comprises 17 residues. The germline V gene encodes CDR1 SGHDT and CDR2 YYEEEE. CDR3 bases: TGTGCCAGCAGCTTCGGGGGACAGGGGGTGAGCAATCAGCCCCAGCATTTT. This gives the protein CASSFGGQGVSNQPQHF.

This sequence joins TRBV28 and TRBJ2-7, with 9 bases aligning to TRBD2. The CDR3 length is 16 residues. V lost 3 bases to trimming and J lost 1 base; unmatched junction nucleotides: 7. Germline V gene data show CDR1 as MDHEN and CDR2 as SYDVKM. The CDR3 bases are TGTGCCAGCAGTTTGTTAGTAGCGGGGGATTCCTACGAGCAGTACTTC. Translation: CASSLLVAGDSYEQYF.

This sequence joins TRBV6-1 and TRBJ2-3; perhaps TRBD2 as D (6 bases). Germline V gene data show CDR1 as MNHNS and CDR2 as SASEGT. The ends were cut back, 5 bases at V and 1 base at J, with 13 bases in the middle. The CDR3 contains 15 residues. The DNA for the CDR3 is TGTGCCAGCAGTCTCCCCGGGGGAGGCACAGATACGCAGTATTTT. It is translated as CASSLPGGGTDTQYF.

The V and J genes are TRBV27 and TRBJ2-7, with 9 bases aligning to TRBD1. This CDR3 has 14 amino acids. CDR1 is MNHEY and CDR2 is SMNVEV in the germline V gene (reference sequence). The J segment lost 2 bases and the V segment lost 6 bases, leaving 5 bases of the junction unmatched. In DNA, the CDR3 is TGTGCCAGCAGCCGGGACAGGGTAGCCTACGAGCAGTACTTC. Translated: CASSRDRVAYEQYF.

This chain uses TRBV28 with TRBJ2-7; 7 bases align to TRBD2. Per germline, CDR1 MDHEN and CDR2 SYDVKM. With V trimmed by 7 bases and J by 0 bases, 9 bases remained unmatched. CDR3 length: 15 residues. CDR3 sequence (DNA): TGTGCCAGCAAGGGTAGACTAGCAGGCTCCTACGAGCAGTACTTC. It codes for CASKGRLAGSYEQYF. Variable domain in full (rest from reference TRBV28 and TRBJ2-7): DVKVTQSSRYLVKRTGEKVFLECVQDMDHENMFWYRQDPGLGLRLIYFSYDVKMKEKGDIPEGYSVSREKKERFSLILESASTNQTSMYLCASKGRLAGSYEQYFGPGTRLTVT.

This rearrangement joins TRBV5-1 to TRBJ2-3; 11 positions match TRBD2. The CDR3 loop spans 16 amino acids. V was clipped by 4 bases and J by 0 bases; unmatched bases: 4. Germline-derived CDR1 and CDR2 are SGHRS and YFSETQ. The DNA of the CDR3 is TGCGCCAGCAGCCCTCGGACTAGCGGGAGCACAGATACGCAGTATTTT. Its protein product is CASSPRTSGSTDTQYF.

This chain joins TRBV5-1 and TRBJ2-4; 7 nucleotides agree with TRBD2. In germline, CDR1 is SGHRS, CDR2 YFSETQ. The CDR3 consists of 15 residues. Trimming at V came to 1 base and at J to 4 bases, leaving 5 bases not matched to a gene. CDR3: CASSLRGLPKNIQYF. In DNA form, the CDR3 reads TGCGCCAGCAGCTTGAGGGGACTACCTAAAAACATTCAGTACTTC.

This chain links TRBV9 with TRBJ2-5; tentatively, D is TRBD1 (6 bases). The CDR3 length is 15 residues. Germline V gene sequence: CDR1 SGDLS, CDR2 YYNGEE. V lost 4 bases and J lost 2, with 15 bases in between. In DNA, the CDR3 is TGTGCCAGCAGCACCAGTGGGACAACACAAGAGACCCAGTACTTC. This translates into CASSTSGTTQETQYF.

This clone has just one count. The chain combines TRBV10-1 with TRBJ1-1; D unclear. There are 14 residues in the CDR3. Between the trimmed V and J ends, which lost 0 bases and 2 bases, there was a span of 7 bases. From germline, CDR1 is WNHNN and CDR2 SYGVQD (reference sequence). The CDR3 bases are TGCGCCAGCAGTGAGTCTCGGGGAAACACTGAAGCTTTCTTT. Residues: CASSESRGNTEAFF.

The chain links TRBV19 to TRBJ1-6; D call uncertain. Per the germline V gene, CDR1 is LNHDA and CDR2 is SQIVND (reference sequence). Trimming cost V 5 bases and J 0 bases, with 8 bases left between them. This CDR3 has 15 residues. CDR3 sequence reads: CASSRVSSYNSPLHF. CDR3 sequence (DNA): TGTGCCAGTAGTCGAGTGAGCTCCTATAATTCACCCCTCCACTTT.

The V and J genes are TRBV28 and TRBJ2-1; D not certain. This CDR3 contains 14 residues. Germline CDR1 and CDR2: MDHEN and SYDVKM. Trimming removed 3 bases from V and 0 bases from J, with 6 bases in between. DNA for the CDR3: TGTGCCAGCAGTTTGAGTTACTCCTACAATGAGCAGTTCTTC. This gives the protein CASSLSYSYNEQFF. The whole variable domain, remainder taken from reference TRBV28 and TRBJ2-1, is DVKVTQSSRYLVKRTGEKVFLECVQDMDHENMFWYRQDPGLGLRLIYFSYDVKMKEKGDIPEGYSVSREKKERFSLILESASTNQTSMYLCASSLSYSYNEQFFGPGTRLTVL.

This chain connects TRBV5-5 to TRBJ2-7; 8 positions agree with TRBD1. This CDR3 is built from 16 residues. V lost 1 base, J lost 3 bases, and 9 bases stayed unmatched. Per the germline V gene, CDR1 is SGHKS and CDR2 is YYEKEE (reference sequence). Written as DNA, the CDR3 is TGTGCCAGCAGCTTGCGGCCGTCTGACAGGGGCTACGAGCAGTACTTC. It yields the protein CASSLRPSDRGYEQYF. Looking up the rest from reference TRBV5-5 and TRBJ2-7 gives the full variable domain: DAGVTQSPTHLIKTRGQQVTLRCSPISGHKSVSWYQQVLGQGPQFIFQYYEKEERGRGNFPDRFSARQFPNYSSELNVNALLLGDSALYLCASSLRPSDRGYEQYFGPGTRLTVT.

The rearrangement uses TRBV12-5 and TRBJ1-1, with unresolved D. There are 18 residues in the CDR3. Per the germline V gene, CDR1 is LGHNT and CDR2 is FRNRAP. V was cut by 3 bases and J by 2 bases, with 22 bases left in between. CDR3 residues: CASGFLPEEDSLNTEAFF. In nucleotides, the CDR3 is TGTGCTAGTGGTTTTCTGCCGGAGGAGGACTCTCTAAACACTGAAGCTTTCTTT.

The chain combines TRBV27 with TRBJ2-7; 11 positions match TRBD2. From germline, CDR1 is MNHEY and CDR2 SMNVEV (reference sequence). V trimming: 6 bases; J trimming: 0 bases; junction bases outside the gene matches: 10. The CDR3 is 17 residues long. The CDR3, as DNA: TGTGCCAGCAGGAAGACTAGCGGGAACCACCCCTCCTACGAGCAGTACTTC. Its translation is CASRKTSGNHPSYEQYF.

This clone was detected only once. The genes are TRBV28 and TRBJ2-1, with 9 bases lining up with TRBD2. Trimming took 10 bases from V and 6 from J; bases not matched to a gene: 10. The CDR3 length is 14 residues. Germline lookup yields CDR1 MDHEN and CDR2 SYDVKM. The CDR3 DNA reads TGTGCCACCACCGGGACTAGCTCAATCAATGAGCAGTTCTTC. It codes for CATTGTSSINEQFF.

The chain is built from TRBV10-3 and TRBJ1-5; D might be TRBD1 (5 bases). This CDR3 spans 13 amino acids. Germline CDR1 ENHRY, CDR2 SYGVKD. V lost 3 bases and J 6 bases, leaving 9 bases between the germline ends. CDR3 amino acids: CAISEGRAQPQHF. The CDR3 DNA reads TGTGCCATCAGTGAAGGCAGGGCTCAGCCCCAGCATTTT.

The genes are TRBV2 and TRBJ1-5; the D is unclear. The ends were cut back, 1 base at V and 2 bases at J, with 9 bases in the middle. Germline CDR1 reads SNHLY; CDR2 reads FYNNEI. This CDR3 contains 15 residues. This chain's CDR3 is CASSEDRQGNQPQHF. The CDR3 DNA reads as TGTGCCAGCAGTGAAGATAGGCAGGGCAATCAGCCCCAGCATTTT. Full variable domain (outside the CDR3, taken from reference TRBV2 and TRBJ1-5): EPEVTQTPSHQVTQMGQEVILRCVPISNHLYFYWYRQILGQKVEFLVSFYNNEISEKSEIFDDQFSVERPDGSNFTLKIRSTKLEDSAMYFCASSEDRQGNQPQHFGDGTRLSIL.

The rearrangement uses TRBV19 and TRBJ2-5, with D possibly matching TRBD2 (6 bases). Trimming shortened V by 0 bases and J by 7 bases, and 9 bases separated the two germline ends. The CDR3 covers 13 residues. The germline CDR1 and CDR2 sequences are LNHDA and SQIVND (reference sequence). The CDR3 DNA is TGTGCCAGTAGTATAGATGGGGGAGGGACCCAGTACTTC. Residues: CASSIDGGGTQYF.

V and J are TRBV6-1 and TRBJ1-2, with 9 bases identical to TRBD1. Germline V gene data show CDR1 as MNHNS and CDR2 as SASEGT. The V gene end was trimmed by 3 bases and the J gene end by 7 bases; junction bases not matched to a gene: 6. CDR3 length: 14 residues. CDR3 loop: CASSETRTGAGYTF. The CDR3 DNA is TGTGCCAGCAGTGAGACTCGGACAGGGGCTGGCTACACCTTC.

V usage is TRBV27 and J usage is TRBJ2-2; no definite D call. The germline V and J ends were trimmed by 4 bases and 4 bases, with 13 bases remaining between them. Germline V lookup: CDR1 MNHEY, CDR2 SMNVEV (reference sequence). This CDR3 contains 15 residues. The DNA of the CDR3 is TGTGCCAGCAGTTCCCCATTTTCGGGCACCGGGGAGCTGTTTTTT. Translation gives CASSSPFSGTGELFF.

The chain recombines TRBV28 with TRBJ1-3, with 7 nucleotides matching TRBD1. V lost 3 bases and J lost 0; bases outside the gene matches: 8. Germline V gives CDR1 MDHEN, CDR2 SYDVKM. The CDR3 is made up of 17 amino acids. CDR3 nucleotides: TGTGCCAGCAGTTTGACCGGGACAGCGAACTCTGGAAACACCATATATTTT. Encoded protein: CASSLTGTANSGNTIYF.

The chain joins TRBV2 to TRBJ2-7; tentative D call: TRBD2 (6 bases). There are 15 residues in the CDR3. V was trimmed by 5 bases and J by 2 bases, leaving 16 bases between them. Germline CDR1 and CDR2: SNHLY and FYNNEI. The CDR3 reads CASSPLAARPYEQYF. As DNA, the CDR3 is TGTGCCAGCAGTCCTTTAGCGGCCCGGCCCTACGAGCAGTACTTC.

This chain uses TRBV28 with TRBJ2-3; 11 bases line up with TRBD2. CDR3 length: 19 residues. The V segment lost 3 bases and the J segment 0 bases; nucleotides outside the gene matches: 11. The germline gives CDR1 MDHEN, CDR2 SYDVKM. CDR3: CASSFSWLAGGTSTDTQYF. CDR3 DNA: TGTGCCAGCAGTTTTTCATGGCTAGCGGGGGGAACAAGCACAGATACGCAGTATTTT.

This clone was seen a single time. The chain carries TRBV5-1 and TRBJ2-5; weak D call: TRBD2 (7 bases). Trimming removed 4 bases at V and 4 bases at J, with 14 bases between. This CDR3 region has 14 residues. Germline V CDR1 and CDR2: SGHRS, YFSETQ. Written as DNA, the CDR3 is TGCGCCAGCAGCCCCGGAGGGGGGGGAGAGACCCAGTACTTC. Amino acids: CASSPGGGGETQYF.

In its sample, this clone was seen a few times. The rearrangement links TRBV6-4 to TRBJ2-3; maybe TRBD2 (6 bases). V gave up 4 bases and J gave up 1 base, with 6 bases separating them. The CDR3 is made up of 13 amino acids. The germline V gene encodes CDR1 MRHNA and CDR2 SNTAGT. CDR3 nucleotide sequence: TGTGCCAGCAGTGCGGGGGGCACAGATACGCAGTATTTT. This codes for CASSAGGTDTQYF.

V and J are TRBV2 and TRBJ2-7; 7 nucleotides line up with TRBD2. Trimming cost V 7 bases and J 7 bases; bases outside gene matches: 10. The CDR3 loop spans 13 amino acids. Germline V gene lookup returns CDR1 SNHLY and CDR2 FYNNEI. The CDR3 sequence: CASTRLAVGEQYF. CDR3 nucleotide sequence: TGTGCCAGCACCCGGCTAGCGGTGGGGGAGCAGTACTTC.